One sample yielded the 3 T cell receptor beta chains listed below, sequenced in a study of blood T cell repertoires in COVID-19. The repertoire was sequenced with immunoSEQ multiplex PCR; TCRdb's copy has only in-frame clones and lacks some. The sample records about 330,000 clones, about 82% being singletons. Sequenced input: peripheral blood. The receptors come from a woman aged 45-65 years with acute or convalescent COVID-19.

This clone is medium-sized. Other DNA sequences in this sample translate to the same CDR3. This chain uses TRBV27 with TRBJ1-2, with D unclear. This CDR3 region has 13 residues. In germline, CDR1 is MNHEY, CDR2 SMNVEV (reference sequence). Trimming stripped 0 bases from V and 8 bases from J, with 10 bases between. CDR3 sequence reads: CASSLSAGEGYTF. DNA of the CDR3: TGTGCCAGCAGTTTATCTGCTGGGGAGGGCTACACCTTC.

This chain's CDR3 is CASSRAPVGQPQHF. The CDR3 DNA follows: TGTGCCAGTAGCAGGGCCCCGGTAGGTCAGCCCCAGCATTTT. The J gene is TRBJ1-5, the V gene TRBV19, with a possible D match to TRBD1 (5 bases). V dropped 6 bases and J dropped 6 bases, with 15 bases sitting between them. This CDR3 contains 14 residues. Germline V CDR1 and CDR2: LNHDA, SQIVND (reference sequence).

The chain links TRBV30 to TRBJ2-1, with D perhaps matching TRBD2 (6 bases). Trimming took 2 bases from V and 0 from J, leaving 8 bases between them. This CDR3 is 14 amino acids long. Germline-derived CDR1 and CDR2 are GTSNPN and SVGIG (reference sequence). CDR3 coding DNA: TGTGCCTGGAGTTTAGCGGCCTCCTACAATGAGCAGTTCTTC. This encodes CAWSLAASYNEQFF.